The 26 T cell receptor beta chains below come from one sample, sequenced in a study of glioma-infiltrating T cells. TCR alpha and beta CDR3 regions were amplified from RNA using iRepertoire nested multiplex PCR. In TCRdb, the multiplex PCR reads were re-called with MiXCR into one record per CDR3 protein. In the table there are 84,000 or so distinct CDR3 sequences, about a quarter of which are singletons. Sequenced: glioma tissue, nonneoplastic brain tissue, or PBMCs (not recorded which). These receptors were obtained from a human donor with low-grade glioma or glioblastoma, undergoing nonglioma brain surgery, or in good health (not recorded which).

CDR3 sequence: CASTGGGNEQFF. Here the CDR3 DNA reads TGCGCCAGCACGGGGGGGGGGAATGAGCAGTTCTTC. The gene calls are TRBV10-1 and TRBJ2-1, with 8 bases identical to TRBD2. With 7 bases clipped from V and 7 bases from J, the junction kept 3 bases outside the gene matches. The germline V gene has CDR1 WNHNN and CDR2 SYGVQD (reference sequence). There are 12 residues in the CDR3.

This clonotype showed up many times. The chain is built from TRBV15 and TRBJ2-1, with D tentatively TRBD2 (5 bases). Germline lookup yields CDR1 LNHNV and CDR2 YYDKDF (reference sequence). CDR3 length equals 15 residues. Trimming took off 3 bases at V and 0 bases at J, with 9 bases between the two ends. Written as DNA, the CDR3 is TGTGCCACCAGCAGGACGGGGAGCTCCTACAATGAGCAGTTCTTC. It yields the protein CATSRTGSSYNEQFF.

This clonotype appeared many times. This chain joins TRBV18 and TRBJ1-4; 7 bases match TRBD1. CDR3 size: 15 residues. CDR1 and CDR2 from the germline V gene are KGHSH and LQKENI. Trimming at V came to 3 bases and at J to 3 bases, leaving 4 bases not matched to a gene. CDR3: CASSPDRNPNEKLFF. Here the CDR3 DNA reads TGTGCCAGCTCACCGGACAGGAATCCTAATGAAAAACTGTTTTTT.

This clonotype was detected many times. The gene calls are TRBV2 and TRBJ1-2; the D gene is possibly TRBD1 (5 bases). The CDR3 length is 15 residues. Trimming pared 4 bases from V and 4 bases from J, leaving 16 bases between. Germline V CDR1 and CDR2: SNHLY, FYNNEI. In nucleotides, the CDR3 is TGTGCCAGCAGTGGTTACAGCTTCGGGGGCTATGGCTACACCTTC. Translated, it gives CASSGYSFGGYGYTF.

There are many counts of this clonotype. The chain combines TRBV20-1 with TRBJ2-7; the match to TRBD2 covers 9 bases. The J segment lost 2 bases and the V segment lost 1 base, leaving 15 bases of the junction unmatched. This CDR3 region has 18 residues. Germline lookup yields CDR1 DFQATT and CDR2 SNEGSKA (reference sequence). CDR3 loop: CSARGGGYSGSGAYEQYF. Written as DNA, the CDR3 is TGCAGTGCTAGAGGGGGGGGGTATAGCGGGAGTGGTGCCTACGAGCAGTACTTC.

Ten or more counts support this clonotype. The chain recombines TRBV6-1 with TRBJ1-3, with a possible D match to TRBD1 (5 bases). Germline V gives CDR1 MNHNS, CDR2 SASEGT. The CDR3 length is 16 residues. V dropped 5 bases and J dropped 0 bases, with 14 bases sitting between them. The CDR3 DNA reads TGTGCCAGCAGTCCCCTGGGGGTCCCCTCTGGAAACACCATATATTTT. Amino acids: CASSPLGVPSGNTIYF.

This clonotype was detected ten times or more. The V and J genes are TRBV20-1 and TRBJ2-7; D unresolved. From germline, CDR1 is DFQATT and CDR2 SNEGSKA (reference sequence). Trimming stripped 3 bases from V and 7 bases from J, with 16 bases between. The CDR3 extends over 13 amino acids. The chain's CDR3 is CSASPILLREQYF. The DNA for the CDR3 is TGCAGTGCTAGTCCGATCTTGCTGCGTGAGCAGTACTTC.

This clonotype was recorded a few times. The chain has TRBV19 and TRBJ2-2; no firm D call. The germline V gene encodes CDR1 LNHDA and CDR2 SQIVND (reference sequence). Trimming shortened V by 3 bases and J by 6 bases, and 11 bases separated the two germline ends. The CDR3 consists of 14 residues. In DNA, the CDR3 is TGTGCCAGTAGTATCGCCGGGCCTTCCGGGGAGCTGTTTTTT. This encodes CASSIAGPSGELFF. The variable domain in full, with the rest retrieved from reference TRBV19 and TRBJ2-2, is DGGITQSPKYLFRKEGQNVTLSCEQNLNHDAMYWYRQDPGQGLRLIYYSQIVNDFQKGDIAEGYSVSREKKESFPLTVTSAQKNPTAFYLCASSIAGPSGELFFGEGSRLTVL.

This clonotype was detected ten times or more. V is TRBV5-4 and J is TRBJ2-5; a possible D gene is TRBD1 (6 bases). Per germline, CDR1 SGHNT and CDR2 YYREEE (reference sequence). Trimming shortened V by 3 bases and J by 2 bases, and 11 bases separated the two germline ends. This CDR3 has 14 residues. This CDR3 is CASSSGTLQETQYF. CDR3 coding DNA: TGTGCCAGCAGCTCCGGGACACTACAAGAGACCCAGTACTTC. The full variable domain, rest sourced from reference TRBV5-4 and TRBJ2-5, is ETGVTQSPTHLIKTRGQQVTLRCSSQSGHNTVSWYQQALGQGPQFIFQYYREEENGRGNFPPRFSGLQFPNYSSELNVNALELDDSALYLCASSSGTLQETQYFGPGTRLLVL.

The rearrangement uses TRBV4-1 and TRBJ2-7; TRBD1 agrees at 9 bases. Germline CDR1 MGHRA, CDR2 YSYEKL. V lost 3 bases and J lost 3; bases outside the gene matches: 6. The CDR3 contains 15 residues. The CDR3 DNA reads TGCGCCAGCAGCCAGGAGTGGGGACAGGGCTACGAGCAGTACTTC. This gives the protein CASSQEWGQGYEQYF.

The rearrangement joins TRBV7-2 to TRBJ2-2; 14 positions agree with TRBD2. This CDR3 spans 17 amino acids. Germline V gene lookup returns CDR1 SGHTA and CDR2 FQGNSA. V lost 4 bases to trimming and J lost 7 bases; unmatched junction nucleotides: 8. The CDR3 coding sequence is TGTGCCAGCAGCTCAACGTCGGGACTAGCGGGGGTCGGGGAGCTGTTTTTT. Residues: CASSSTSGLAGVGELFF.

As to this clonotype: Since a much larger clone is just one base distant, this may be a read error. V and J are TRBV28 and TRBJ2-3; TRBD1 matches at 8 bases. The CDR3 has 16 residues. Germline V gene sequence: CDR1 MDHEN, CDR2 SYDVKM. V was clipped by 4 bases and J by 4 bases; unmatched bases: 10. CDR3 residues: CASSSPGGKGADTQYF. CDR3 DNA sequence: TGTGCCAGCAGTTCTCCAGGGGGCAAGGGAGCAGATACGCAGTATTTT.

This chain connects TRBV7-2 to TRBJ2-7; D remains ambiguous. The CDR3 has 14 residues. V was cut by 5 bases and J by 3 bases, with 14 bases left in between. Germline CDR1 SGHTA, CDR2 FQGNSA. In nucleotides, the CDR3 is TGTGCCAGCAGCAAGGACGGAAGTATCTACGAGCAGTACTTC. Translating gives CASSKDGSIYEQYF.

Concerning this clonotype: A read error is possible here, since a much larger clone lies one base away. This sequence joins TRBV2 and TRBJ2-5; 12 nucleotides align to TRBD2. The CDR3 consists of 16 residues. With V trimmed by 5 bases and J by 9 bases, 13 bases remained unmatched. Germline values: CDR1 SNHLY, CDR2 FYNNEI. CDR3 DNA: TGTGCCAGCAGTCAACACCGGACTAGCGGGGTAGGGGCCCAGTACTTC. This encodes CASSQHRTSGVGAQYF. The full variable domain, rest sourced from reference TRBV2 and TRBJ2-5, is EPEVTQTPSHQVTQMGQEVILRCVPISNHLYFYWYRQILGQKVEFLVSFYNNEISEKSEIFDDQFSVERPDGSNFTLKIRSTKLEDSAMYFCASSQHRTSGVGAQYFGPGTRLLVL.

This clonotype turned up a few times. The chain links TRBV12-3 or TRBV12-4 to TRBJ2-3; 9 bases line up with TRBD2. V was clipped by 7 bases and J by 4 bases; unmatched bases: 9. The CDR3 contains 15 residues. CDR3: CASTTGTSRADTQYF. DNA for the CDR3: TGTGCCAGCACGACCGGGACTAGCAGAGCAGATACGCAGTATTTT.

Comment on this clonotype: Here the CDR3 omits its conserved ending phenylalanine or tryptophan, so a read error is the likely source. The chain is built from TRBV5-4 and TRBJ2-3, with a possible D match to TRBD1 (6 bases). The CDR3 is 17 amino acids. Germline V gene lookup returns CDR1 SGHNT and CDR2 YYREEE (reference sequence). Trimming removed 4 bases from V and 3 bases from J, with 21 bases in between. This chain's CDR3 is CASSRITGSPRTDTQYI. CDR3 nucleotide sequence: TGTGCCAGCAGCCGTATCACAGGGAGCCCACGGACAGATACGCAGTATATT.

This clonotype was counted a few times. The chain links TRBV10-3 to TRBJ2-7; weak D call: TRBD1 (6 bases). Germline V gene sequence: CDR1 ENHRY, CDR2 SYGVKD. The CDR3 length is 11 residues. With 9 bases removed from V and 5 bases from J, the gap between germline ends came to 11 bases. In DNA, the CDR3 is TGTGCCATTAGGGGGTACCACGAGCAGTACTTC. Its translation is CAIRGYHEQYF.

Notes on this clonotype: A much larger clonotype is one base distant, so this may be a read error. The CDR3 nucleotides are TGTGCCAGCAGTGGGAAAGGGGGTGGAAACACCATATATTTT. Encoded protein: CASSGKGGGNTIYF. V is TRBV12-3 or TRBV12-4 and J is TRBJ1-3; D possibly corresponds to TRBD1 (6 bases). This CDR3 spans 14 amino acids. Trimming pared 5 bases from V and 3 bases from J, leaving 11 bases between.

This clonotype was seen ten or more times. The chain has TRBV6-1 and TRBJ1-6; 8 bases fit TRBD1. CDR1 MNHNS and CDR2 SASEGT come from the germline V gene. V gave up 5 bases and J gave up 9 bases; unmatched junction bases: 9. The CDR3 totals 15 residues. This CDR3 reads CASSYGPQGASPLHF. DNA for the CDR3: TGTGCCAGCAGTTACGGTCCCCAGGGGGCTTCACCCCTCCACTTT.

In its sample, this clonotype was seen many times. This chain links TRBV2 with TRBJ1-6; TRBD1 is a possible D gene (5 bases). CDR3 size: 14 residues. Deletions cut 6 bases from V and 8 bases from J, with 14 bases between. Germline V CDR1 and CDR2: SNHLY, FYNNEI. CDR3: CASSSAQGDSPLHF. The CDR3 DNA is TGTGCCAGCAGCTCCGCGCAGGGCGATTCACCCCTCCACTTT.

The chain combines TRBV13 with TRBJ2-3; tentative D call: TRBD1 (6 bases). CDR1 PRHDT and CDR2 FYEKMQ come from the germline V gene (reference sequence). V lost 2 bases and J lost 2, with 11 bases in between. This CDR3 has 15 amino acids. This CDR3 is CASSLRQAYTDTQYF. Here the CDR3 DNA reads TGTGCCAGCAGCTTAAGACAGGCCTACACAGATACGCAGTATTTT.

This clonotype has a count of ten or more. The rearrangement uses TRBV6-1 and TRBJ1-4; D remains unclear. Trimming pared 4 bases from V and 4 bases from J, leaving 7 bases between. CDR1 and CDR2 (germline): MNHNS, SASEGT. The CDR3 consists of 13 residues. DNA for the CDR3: TGTGCCAGCAGTGGGGTCAGTAATGAAAAACTGTTTTTT. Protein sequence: CASSGVSNEKLFF.

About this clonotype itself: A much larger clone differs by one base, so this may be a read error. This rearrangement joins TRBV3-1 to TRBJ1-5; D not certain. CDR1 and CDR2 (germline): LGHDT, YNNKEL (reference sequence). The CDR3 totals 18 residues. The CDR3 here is CASGQGLGNPYSNQPQHF. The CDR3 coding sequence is TGTGCCAGCGGCCAAGGTTTAGGGAACCCTTATAGCAATCAGCCCCAGCATTTT.

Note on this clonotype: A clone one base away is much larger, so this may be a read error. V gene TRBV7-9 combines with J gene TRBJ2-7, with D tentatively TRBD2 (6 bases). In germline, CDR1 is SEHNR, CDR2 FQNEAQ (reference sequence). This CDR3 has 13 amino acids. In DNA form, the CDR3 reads TGTGCCAGCAGCTGGACTACCAGCTACAAGCAGTACTTC. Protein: CASSWTTSYKQYF.

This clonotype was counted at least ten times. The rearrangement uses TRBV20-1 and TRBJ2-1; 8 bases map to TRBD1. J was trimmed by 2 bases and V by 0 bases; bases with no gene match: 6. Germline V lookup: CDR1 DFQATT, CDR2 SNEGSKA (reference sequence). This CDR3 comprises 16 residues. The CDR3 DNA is TGCAGTGCTAGAGATGTCACGGGACAGGCCTACAATGAGCAGTTCTTC. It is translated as CSARDVTGQAYNEQFF.

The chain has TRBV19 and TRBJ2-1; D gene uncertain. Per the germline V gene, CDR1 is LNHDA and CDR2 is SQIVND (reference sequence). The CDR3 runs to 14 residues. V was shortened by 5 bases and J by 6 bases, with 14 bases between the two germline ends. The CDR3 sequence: CASSLLEAVNEQFF. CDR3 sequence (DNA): TGTGCCAGTAGTCTCTTGGAAGCCGTCAATGAGCAGTTCTTC.